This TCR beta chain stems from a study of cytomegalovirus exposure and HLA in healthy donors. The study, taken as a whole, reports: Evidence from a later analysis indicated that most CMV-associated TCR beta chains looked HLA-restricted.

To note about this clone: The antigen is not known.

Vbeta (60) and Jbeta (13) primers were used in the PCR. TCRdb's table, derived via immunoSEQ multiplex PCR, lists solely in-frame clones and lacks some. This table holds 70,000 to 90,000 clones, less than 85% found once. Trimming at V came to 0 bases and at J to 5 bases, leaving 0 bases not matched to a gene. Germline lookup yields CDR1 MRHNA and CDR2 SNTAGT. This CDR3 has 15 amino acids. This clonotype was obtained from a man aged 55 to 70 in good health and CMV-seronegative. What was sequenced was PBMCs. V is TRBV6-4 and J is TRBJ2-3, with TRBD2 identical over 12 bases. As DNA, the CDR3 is TGTGCCAGCAGTGACTCGACTAGCGGGGGAGATACGCAGTATTTT. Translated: CASSDSTSGGDTQYF.